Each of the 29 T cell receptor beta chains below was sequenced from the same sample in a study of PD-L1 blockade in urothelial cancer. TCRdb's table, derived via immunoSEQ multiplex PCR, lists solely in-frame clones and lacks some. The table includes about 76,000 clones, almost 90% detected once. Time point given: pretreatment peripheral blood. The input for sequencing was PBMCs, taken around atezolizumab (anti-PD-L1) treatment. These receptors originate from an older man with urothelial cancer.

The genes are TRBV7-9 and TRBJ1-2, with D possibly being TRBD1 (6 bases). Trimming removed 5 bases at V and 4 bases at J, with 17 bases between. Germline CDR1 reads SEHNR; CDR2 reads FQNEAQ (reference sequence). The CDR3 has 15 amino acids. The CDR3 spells CASSETTRGPYGYTF. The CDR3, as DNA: TGTGCCAGCAGCGAGACGACCAGGGGCCCCTATGGCTACACCTTC.

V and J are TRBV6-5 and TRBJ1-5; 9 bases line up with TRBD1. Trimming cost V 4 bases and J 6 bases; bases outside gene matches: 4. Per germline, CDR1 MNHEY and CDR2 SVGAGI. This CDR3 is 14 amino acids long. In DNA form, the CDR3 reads TGTGCCAGCAGTTCCCCGGACAGGGGTCAGCCCCAGCATTTT. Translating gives CASSSPDRGQPQHF.

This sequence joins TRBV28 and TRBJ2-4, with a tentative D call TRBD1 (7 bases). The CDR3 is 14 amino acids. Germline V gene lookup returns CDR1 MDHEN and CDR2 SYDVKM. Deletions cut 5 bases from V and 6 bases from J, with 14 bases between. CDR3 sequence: CASSARQGGNIQYF. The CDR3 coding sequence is TGTGCCAGCAGTGCCCGACAGGGAGGAAACATTCAGTACTTC.

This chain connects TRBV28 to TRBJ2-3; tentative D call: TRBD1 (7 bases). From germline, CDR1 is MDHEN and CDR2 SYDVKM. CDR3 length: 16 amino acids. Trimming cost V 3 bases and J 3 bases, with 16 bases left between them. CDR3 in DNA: TGTGCCAGCAGTTTCCAGGGGGGCGGTGGAACAGATACGCAGTATTTT. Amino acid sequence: CASSFQGGGGTDTQYF.

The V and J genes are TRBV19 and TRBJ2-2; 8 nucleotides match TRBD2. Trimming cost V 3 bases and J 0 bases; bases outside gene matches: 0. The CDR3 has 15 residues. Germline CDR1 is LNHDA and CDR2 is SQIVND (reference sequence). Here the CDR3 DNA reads TGTGCCAGTAGTATGGGACTAGCGAACACCGGGGAGCTGTTTTTT. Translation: CASSMGLANTGELFF.

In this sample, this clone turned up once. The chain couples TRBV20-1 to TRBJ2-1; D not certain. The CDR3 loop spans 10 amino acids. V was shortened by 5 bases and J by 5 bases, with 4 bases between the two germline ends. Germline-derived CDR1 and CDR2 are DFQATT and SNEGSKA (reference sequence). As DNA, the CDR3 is TGCAGTGCTTACAACAATGAGCAGTTCTTC. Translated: CSAYNNEQFF.

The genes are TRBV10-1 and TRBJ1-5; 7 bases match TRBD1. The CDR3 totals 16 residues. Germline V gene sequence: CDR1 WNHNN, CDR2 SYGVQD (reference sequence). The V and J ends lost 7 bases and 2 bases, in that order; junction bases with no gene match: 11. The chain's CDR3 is CASTHRDSFGNQPQHF. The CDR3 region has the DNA TGCGCCAGCACCCACCGGGACAGCTTTGGCAATCAGCCCCAGCATTTT.

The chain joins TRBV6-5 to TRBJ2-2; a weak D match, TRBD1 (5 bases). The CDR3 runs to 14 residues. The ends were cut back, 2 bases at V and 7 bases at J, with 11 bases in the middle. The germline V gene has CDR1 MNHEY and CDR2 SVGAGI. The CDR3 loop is CASSYDSADGELFF. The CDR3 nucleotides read TGTGCCAGCAGTTACGACAGCGCGGACGGGGAGCTGTTTTTT.

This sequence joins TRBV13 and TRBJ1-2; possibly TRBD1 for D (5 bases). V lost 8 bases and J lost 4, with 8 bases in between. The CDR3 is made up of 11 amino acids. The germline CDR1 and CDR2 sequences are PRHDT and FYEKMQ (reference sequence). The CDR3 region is CASGAVYGYTF. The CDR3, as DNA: TGTGCCAGCGGGGCGGTCTATGGCTACACCTTC.

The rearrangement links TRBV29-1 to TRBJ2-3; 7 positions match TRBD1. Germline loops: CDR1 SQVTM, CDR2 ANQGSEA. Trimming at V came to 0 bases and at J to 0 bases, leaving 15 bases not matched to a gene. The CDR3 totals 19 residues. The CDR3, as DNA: TGCAGCGTTGAAGATCTTTCACAGGGGAGAAGGCCTAGCACAGATACGCAGTATTTT. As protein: CSVEDLSQGRRPSTDTQYF.

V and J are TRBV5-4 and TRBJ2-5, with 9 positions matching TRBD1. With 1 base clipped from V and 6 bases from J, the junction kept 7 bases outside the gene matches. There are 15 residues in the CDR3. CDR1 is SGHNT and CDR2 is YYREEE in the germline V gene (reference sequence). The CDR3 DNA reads TGTGCCAGCAGCTTGAAGGGACAGGGAAGGCAGACCCAGTACTTC. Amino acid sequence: CASSLKGQGRQTQYF.

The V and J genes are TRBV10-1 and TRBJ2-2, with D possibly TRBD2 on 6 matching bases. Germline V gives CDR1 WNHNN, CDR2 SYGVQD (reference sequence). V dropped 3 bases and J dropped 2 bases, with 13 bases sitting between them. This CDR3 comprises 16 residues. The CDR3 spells CASSDIGGTNTGELFF. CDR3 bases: TGCGCCAGCAGTGATATCGGGGGAACAAACACCGGGGAGCTGTTTTTT.

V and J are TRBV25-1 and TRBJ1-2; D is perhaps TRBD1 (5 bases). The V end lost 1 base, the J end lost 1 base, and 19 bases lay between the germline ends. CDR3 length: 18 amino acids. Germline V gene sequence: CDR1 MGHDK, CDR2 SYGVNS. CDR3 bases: TGTGCCAGCAGTGAATGGGAGGGGCCGTCGGCTTATAACTATGGCTACACCTTC. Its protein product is CASSEWEGPSAYNYGYTF.

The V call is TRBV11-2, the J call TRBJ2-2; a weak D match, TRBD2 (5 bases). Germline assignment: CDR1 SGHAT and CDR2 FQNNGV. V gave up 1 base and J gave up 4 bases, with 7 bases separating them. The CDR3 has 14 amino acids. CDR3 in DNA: TGTGCCAGCAGCTTAGGAGGGTTCACCGGGGAGCTGTTTTTT. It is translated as CASSLGGFTGELFF. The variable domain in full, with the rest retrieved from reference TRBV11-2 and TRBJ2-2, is EAGVAQSPRYKIIEKRQSVAFWCNPISGHATLYWYQQILGQGPKLLIQFQNNGVVDDSQLPKDRFSAERLKGVDSTLKIQPAKLEDSAVYLCASSLGGFTGELFFGEGSRLTVL.

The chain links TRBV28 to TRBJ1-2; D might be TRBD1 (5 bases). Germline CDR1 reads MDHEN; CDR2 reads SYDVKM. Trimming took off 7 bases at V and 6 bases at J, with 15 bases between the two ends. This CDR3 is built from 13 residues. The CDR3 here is CASKTGGEDGYTF. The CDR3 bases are TGTGCCAGCAAGACGGGGGGGGAAGATGGCTACACCTTC.

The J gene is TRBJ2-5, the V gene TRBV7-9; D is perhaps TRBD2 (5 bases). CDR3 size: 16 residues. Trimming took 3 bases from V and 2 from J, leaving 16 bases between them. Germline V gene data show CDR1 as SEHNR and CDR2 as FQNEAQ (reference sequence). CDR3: CASSFPFSAAQETQYF. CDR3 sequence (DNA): TGTGCCAGCAGCTTCCCTTTTTCAGCGGCACAAGAGACCCAGTACTTC.

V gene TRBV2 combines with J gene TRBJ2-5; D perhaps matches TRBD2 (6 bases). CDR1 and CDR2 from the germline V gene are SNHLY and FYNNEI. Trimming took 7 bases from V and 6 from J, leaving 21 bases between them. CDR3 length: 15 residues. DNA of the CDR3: TGTGCCAGCAATCTTAGCGGTATCCGGGGGAAGACCCAGTACTTC. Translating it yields CASNLSGIRGKTQYF.

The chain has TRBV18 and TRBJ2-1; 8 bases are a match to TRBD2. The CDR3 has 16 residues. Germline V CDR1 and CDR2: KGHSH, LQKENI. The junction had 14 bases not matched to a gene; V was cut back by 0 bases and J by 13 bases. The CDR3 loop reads CASSPPGRAKEKSQFF. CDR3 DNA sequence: TGTGCCAGCTCACCACCCGGGAGGGCCAAAGAAAAGTCCCAGTTCTTC. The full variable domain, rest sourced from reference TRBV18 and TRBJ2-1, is NAGVMQNPRHLVRRRGQEARLRCSPMKGHSHVYWYRQLPEEGLKFMVYLQKENIIDESGMPKERFSAEFPKEGPSILRIQQVVRGDSAAYFCASSPPGRAKEKSQFFGPGTRLTVL.

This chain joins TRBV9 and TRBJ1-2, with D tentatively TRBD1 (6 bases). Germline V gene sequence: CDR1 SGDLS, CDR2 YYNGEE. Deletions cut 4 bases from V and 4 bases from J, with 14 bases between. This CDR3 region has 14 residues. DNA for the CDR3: TGTGCCAGCAGCCCCCGGACAGCCCGCTATGGCTACACCTTC. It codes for CASSPRTARYGYTF.

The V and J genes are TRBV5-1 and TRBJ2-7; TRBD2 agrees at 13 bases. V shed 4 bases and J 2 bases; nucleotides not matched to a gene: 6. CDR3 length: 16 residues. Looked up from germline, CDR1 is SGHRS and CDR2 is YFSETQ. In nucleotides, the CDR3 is TGCGCCAGCAGCCCCACAGGACTAGCGGGAGCCTACGAGCAGTACTTC. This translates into CASSPTGLAGAYEQYF.

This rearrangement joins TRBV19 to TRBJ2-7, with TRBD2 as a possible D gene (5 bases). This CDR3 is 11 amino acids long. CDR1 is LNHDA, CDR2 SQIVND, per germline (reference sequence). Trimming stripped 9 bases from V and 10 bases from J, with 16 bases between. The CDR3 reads CASRPGKAQYF. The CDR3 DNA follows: TGTGCCAGCCGTCCGGGGAAGGCTCAGTACTTC.

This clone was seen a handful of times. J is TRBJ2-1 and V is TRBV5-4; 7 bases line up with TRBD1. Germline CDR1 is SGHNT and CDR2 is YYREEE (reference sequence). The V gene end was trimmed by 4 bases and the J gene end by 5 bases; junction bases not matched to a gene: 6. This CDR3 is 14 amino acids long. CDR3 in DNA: TGTGCCAGCAGCGTGAACAGGGGCAACAATGAGCAGTTCTTC. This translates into CASSVNRGNNEQFF.

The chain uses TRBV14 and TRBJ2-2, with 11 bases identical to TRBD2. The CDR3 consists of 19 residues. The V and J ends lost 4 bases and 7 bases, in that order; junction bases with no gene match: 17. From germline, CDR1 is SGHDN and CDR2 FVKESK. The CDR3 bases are TGTGCCAGCAGCCGAGGACTAGCGGGCCAACCGGGGATGGGCGGGGAGCTGTTTTTT. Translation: CASSRGLAGQPGMGGELFF.

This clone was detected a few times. The CDR3 DNA reads TGTGCCAGTAGTATGGAGGGGAATCAGCCCCAGCATTTT. Its protein product is CASSMEGNQPQHF. The V and J genes are TRBV19 and TRBJ1-5; D possibly corresponds to TRBD1 (5 bases). CDR3 size: 13 residues. CDR1 and CDR2 (germline): LNHDA, SQIVND (reference sequence). The ends were cut back, 3 bases at V and 4 bases at J, with 7 bases in the middle.

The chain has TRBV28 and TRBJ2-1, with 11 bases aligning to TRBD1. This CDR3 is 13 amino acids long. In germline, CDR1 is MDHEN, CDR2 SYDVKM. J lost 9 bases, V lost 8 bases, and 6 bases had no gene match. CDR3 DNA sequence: TGTGCCAGCGGTAGGACAGGGGGCGTTGAGCAGTTCTTC. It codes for CASGRTGGVEQFF.

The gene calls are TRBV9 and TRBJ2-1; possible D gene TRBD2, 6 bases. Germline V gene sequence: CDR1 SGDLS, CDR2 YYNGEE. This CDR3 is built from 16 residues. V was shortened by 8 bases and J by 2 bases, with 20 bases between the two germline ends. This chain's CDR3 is CASNQVGTGAYNEQFF. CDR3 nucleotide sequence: TGTGCCAGTAACCAAGTGGGGACTGGCGCCTACAATGAGCAGTTCTTC.

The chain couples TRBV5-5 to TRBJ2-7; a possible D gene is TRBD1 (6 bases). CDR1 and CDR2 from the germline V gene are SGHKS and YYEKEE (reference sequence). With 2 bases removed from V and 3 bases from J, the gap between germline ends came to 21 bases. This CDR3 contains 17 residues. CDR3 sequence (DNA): TGTGCCAGCAGCTTCGGTCGGGGACAAGGGGCCCTCTACGAGCAGTACTTC. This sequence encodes CASSFGRGQGALYEQYF.

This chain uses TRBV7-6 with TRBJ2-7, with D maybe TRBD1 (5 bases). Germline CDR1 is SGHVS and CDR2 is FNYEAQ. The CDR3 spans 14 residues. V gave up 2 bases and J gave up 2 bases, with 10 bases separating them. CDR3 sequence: CASSLNQGTYEQYF. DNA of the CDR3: TGTGCCAGCAGCTTAAACCAGGGTACCTACGAGCAGTACTTC. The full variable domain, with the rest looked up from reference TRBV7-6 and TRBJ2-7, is GAGVSQSPRYKVTKRGQDVALRCDPISGHVSLYWYRQALGQGPEFLTYFNYEAQQDKSGLPNDRFSAERPEGSISTLTIQRTEQRDSAMYRCASSLNQGTYEQYFGPGTRLTVT.

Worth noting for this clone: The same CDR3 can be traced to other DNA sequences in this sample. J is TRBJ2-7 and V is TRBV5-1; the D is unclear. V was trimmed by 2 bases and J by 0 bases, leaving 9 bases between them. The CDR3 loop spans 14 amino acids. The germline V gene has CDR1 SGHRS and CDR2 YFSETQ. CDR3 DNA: TGCGCCAGCAGCTTCCGCGGTAGCTCCTACGAGCAGTACTTC. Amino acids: CASSFRGSSYEQYF.